The 12 T cell receptor beta chains reported below all come from one sample, sequenced in a study of long-term antiretroviral therapy in people with HIV. Survey-level resolution applied to immunoSEQ assay v3.0. Here immunoSEQ multiplex PCR was the method, and the copy in TCRdb shows in-frame clones only, minus some. In the table there are roughly 25,000 clones, less than 85% of which are singletons. The sample in question was unsorted PBMCs, obtained 2.3 years after starting antiretroviral therapy. The receptors were gathered from a man aged 40-55 years with HIV.

V gene TRBV15 combines with J gene TRBJ1-1, with D tentatively TRBD1 (5 bases). This CDR3 region has 15 residues. V lost 1 base to trimming and J lost 6 bases, with 15 bases between them. CDR1 and CDR2 (germline): LNHNV, YYDKDF (reference sequence). The CDR3 spells CATSRVVGEGSEAFF. The CDR3, as DNA: TGTGCCACCAGCAGAGTTGTAGGGGAAGGGTCTGAAGCTTTCTTT.

The chain recombines TRBV19 with TRBJ1-1; D remains unclear. Germline lookup yields CDR1 LNHDA and CDR2 SQIVND (reference sequence). Between the trimmed V and J ends, which lost 1 base and 1 base, there was a span of 10 bases. The CDR3 totals 15 residues. The CDR3 nucleotides are TGTGCCAGTAGTATAGGAAAGCTTTGGAACACTGAAGCTTTCTTT. Translated: CASSIGKLWNTEAFF.

The V gene is TRBV11-2, the J gene TRBJ2-1, with a tentative D call TRBD2 (6 bases). The V end lost 2 bases, the J end lost 0 bases, and 11 bases lay between the germline ends. This CDR3 is 16 amino acids long. CDR1 is SGHAT and CDR2 is FQNNGV in the germline V gene. CDR3 residues: CASSLRGDSSYNEQFF. The CDR3 DNA reads as TGTGCCAGCAGCTTACGTGGGGACTCCTCCTACAATGAGCAGTTCTTC. The entire variable domain, with the rest obtained from reference TRBV11-2 and TRBJ2-1, is as follows: EAGVAQSPRYKIIEKRQSVAFWCNPISGHATLYWYQQILGQGPKLLIQFQNNGVVDDSQLPKDRFSAERLKGVDSTLKIQPAKLEDSAVYLCASSLRGDSSYNEQFFGPGTRLTVL.

The chain couples TRBV5-1 to TRBJ2-1; the match to TRBD2 covers 7 bases. This CDR3 contains 14 residues. Germline assignment: CDR1 SGHRS and CDR2 YFSETQ. Trimming took 0 bases from V and 10 from J; bases not matched to a gene: 7. The CDR3: CASSLGGGDAEQFF. Written as DNA, the CDR3 is TGCGCCAGCAGCTTGGGGGGGGGAGACGCAGAGCAGTTCTTC.

The chain has TRBV9 and TRBJ2-1, with D perhaps matching TRBD2 (6 bases). Per germline, CDR1 SGDLS and CDR2 YYNGEE. V dropped 4 bases and J dropped 0 bases, with 17 bases sitting between them. CDR3 length equals 17 residues. This chain's CDR3 is CASSPRGGASSYNEQFF. CDR3 nucleotide sequence: TGTGCCAGCAGCCCCAGAGGAGGGGCCAGCTCCTACAATGAGCAGTTCTTC.

The genes are TRBV6-5 and TRBJ2-7; D ambiguous. The CDR3 is made up of 13 amino acids. V was shortened by 2 bases and J by 0 bases, with 5 bases between the two germline ends. CDR1 and CDR2 from the germline V gene are MNHEY and SVGAGI. The CDR3 region has the DNA TGTGCCAGCAGTTACAGGGACTCCTACGAGCAGTACTTC. The encoded protein is CASSYRDSYEQYF.

The gene calls are TRBV6-5 and TRBJ1-5; D remains unclear. Germline-derived CDR1 and CDR2 are MNHEY and SVGAGI. Deletions cut 5 bases from V and 2 bases from J, with 13 bases between. This CDR3 has 15 amino acids. The CDR3, as DNA: TGTGCCAGCAGTCTTGGTACCGGCGGCAATCAGCCCCAGCATTTT. Amino acid sequence: CASSLGTGGNQPQHF.

The chain combines TRBV15 with TRBJ2-5, with D tentatively TRBD1 (6 bases). Between the trimmed V and J ends, which lost 0 bases and 2 bases, there was a span of 13 bases. This CDR3 spans 16 amino acids. From germline, CDR1 is LNHNV and CDR2 YYDKDF (reference sequence). The CDR3 here is CATSRDRGASQETQYF. The CDR3 region has the DNA TGTGCCACCAGCAGAGACAGGGGAGCATCACAAGAGACCCAGTACTTC. Full variable domain (outside the CDR3, taken from reference TRBV15 and TRBJ2-5): DAMVIQNPRYQVTQFGKPVTLSCSQTLNHNVMYWYQQKSSQAPKLLFHYYDKDFNNEADTPDNFQSRRPNTSFCFLDIRSPGLGDTAMYLCATSRDRGASQETQYFGPGTRLLVL.

The V gene is TRBV10-3, the J gene TRBJ2-2; the match to TRBD2 covers 13 bases. Germline lookup yields CDR1 ENHRY and CDR2 SYGVKD. The junction had 10 bases not matched to a gene; V was cut back by 3 bases and J by 6 bases. This CDR3 has 18 amino acids. In DNA, the CDR3 is TGTGCCATCAGTGATTTAGGACTAGCGGGAGAGAGTCCCGGGGAGCTGTTTTTT. Translated: CAISDLGLAGESPGELFF.

V usage is TRBV2 and J usage is TRBJ2-1; the D is unclear. Trimming took 7 bases from V and 7 from J, leaving 8 bases between them. Germline loops: CDR1 SNHLY, CDR2 FYNNEI. This CDR3 comprises 11 residues. This CDR3 is CASKVGNEQFF. CDR3 DNA: TGTGCCAGCAAGGTAGGGAATGAGCAGTTCTTC.

This clone was observed once. The rearrangement uses TRBV5-1 and TRBJ1-1; 10 positions match TRBD1. CDR1 and CDR2 from the germline V gene are SGHRS and YFSETQ. The CDR3 spans 15 residues. Germline trimming cut 6 bases from V and 4 bases from J; bases unmatched to any gene: 9. CDR3 amino acids: CASNRQGALGTEAFF. The CDR3 coding sequence is TGCGCCAGCAACCGACAGGGGGCGCTGGGCACTGAAGCTTTCTTT.

V is TRBV6-6 and J is TRBJ1-1; 8 positions match TRBD1. The germline gives CDR1 MNHNY, CDR2 SVGAGI (reference sequence). The V segment lost 6 bases and the J segment 2 bases; nucleotides outside the gene matches: 8. There are 15 residues in the CDR3. The CDR3 DNA reads TGTGCCAGCAGAGGACAGGGCGGGGGAAACACTGAAGCTTTCTTT. Translated: CASRGQGGGNTEAFF.